What follows are 15 T cell receptor beta chains derived from one specimen sequenced in a study of blood T cells in healthy people across ages (dated by TCRdb to between 2015 and 2016). Receptor libraries were prepared by 5' RACE. Sequenced on an Illumina HiSeq 2500. The second PCR ran for roughly 7 to 11 cycles and used a J-beta primer mix along with a sample-barcoded 5' primer. The public sequencing data were trimmed at Q25 with fastp and processed into clonotypes with MiXCR by TCRdb, which kept only in-frame beta chains. All rows with the same CDR3 protein become a single entry with the most common DNA and genes. The sample includes over a million distinct CDR3 sequences, with around 59% observed a single time. The ten largest account for about 6.7% of the sample. Sample: blood. These receptors all stem from a young man in good health.

In its sample, this clonotype was seen once. The chain combines TRBV28 with TRBJ2-5; D possibly uses TRBD1 or TRBD2 (5 bases each). This CDR3 contains 15 residues. Germline V gene sequence: CDR1 MDHEN, CDR2 SYDVKM. Trimming cost V 2 bases and J 5 bases, with 15 bases left between them. The CDR3: CASSLEAGWGETQYF. The CDR3 DNA reads as TGTGCCAGCAGTTTAGAGGCAGGTTGGGGGGAGACCCAGTACTTC.

J is TRBJ2-5 and V is TRBV27, with TRBD2 identical over 7 bases. The assigned J gene may be wrong: the sequence end matches TRBJ2-7 better. This CDR3 comprises 13 residues. The V gene's germline CDR1 is MNHEY and CDR2 SMNVEV (reference sequence). The CDR3 DNA reads as TGTGCCAGCAGTCGCCTAGCGGATCGCGAGCAGTACTTC. It translates to CASSRLADREQYF.

The genes are TRBV27 and TRBJ2-1; 7 bases fit TRBD2. The CDR3 sequence is 15 residues long. Germline assignment: CDR1 MNHEY and CDR2 SMNVEV (reference sequence). Losses at the gene ends were 7 bases for V and 4 bases for J; bases not matched to a gene: 10. CDR3 nucleotide sequence: TGTGCCAGCACACCCGGGACTACCACGTACAATGAGCAGTTCTTC. Translated, it gives CASTPGTTTYNEQFF.

This chain joins TRBV3-1 and TRBJ2-1; D gene ambiguous. The CDR3 consists of 14 residues. Trimming removed 4 bases at V and 5 bases at J, with 12 bases between. Germline lookup yields CDR1 LGHDT and CDR2 YNNKEL (reference sequence). The CDR3 region is CASSPSGFHNEQFF. The CDR3 bases are TGTGCCAGCAGCCCATCCGGATTCCACAATGAGCAGTTCTTC.

The V gene is TRBV20-1, the J gene TRBJ2-3; TRBD2 is a possible D gene (6 bases). Germline V gene data show CDR1 as DFQATT and CDR2 as SNEGSKA (reference sequence). This CDR3 region has 13 residues. The V end lost 5 bases, the J end lost 2 bases, and 11 bases lay between the germline ends. The DNA for the CDR3 is TGCAGTGCTGAGGAGGGAGTCACAGATACGCAGTATTTT. It specifies CSAEEGVTDTQYF.

The chain links TRBV10-3 to TRBJ2-3; D could derive from TRBD1 or TRBD2 (7 bases each). CDR1 ENHRY and CDR2 SYGVKD come from the germline V gene. The CDR3 is 19 residues long. V lost 8 bases, J lost 4 bases, and 31 bases lay in between. The CDR3 here is CAIAGRGPGGGPGADTQYF. The CDR3 region has the DNA TGTGCCATCGCTGGGAGGGGGCCCGGCGGAGGACCTGGGGCAGATACGCAGTATTTT.

Only a few counts were recorded for this clonotype. The V call is TRBV20-1, the J call TRBJ2-1; D is unclear. With 7 bases removed from V and 7 bases from J, the gap between germline ends came to 14 bases. CDR3 length equals 12 residues. The germline CDR1 and CDR2 sequences are DFQATT and SNEGSKA (reference sequence). The CDR3 DNA reads as TGCAGTGGCAGCGCCAACGGTAATGAGCAGTTCTTC. It yields the protein CSGSANGNEQFF.

The gene calls are TRBV10-3 and TRBJ1-5, with a tentative D call TRBD1 (6 bases). The germline V and J ends were trimmed by 0 bases and 9 bases, with 12 bases remaining between them. The CDR3 spans 14 residues. Germline V gives CDR1 ENHRY, CDR2 SYGVKD. CDR3 residues: CAISESGTFRPQHF. The CDR3, as DNA: TGTGCCATCAGTGAGTCGGGGACATTTCGGCCCCAGCATTTT.

This rearrangement joins TRBV7-2 to TRBJ2-5, with unresolved D. Germline V lookup: CDR1 SGHTA, CDR2 FQGNSA. The V end lost 1 base, the J end lost 1 base, and 13 bases lay between the germline ends. CDR3 length: 16 residues. In DNA, the CDR3 is TGTGCCAGCAGCTTAGGAGTGGGCGCGGCCCAAGAGACCCAGTACTTC. It encodes CASSLGVGAAQETQYF.

This clonotype has more than one count but fewer than ten. The chain is built from TRBV25-1 and TRBJ1-2, with D tentatively TRBD1 (5 bases). Germline values: CDR1 MGHDK, CDR2 SYGVNS. This CDR3 is 15 amino acids long. V lost 1 base and J lost 4, with 13 bases in between. This chain's CDR3 is CASSEWDRDGYGYTF. CDR3 coding DNA: TGTGCCAGCAGTGAATGGGACCGGGACGGCTATGGCTACACCTTC.

The chain combines TRBV5-1 with TRBJ2-3; TRBD2 might be the D (6 bases). CDR1 and CDR2 (germline): SGHRS, YFSETQ. With 3 bases removed from V and 2 bases from J, the gap between germline ends came to 19 bases. There are 17 residues in the CDR3. CDR3 sequence reads: CASSSGDSTGLTDTQYF. CDR3 in DNA: TGCGCCAGCAGCTCCGGGGACTCCACGGGCCTCACAGATACGCAGTATTTT.

V is TRBV6-2 or TRBV6-3 and J is TRBJ2-3; D is uncertain. The V gene's germline CDR1 is MNHEY and CDR2 SVGEGT. CDR3 length: 14 amino acids. Trimming left V 2 bases short and J 4 bases short, with 10 bases between. The CDR3 region has the DNA TGTGCCAGCAGTTACCAAACCACCTCAGATACGCAGTATTTT. Translating gives CASSYQTTSDTQYF.

The chain uses TRBV6-5 and TRBJ2-5; 9 bases fit TRBD1. J gave up 4 bases and V 2 bases, and 5 bases lay outside the gene matches. Germline CDR1 reads MNHEY; CDR2 reads SVGAGI. The CDR3 has 15 residues. In nucleotides, the CDR3 is TGTGCCAGCAGTTACGGGACAGGGAATCCAGAGACCCAGTACTTC. Amino acids: CASSYGTGNPETQYF.

This clonotype was found a few times. Mismatch with germline at one junction end may stem from a read error. The chain combines TRBV7-2 with TRBJ1-1, with a weak D call TRBD1 (5 bases). Germline V lookup: CDR1 SGHTA, CDR2 FQGNSA. The CDR3 sequence is 15 residues long. CDR3 nucleotides: TGTGCCAGCAGCTCGAGGACAACGGTCAACACTGAGGCTTTCTTT. It is translated as CASSSRTTVNTEAFF. Drawing the rest from reference TRBV7-2 and TRBJ1-1, the complete variable domain is GAGVSQSPSNKVTEKGKDVELRCDPISGHTALYWYRQSLGQGLEFLIYFQGNSAPDKSGLPSDRFSAERTGGSVSTLTIQRTQQEDSAVYLCASSSRTTVNTEAFFGQGTRLTVV.

The rearrangement links TRBV6-6 to TRBJ1-5, with D possibly matching TRBD1 (6 bases). The germline V and J ends were trimmed by 5 bases and 0 bases, with 14 bases remaining between them. CDR1 MNHNY and CDR2 SVGAGI come from the germline V gene (reference sequence). The CDR3 consists of 16 residues. CDR3 sequence reads: CASSPPGHHSNQPQHF. CDR3 nucleotide sequence: TGTGCCAGCAGTCCACCGGGACACCATAGCAATCAGCCCCAGCATTTT.